The T cell receptor beta chain described here comes from a study of blood T cell repertoires in COVID-19. The V gene's germline CDR1 is MDHEN and CDR2 SYDVKM. Trimming cost V 3 bases and J 10 bases, with 12 bases left between them. The CDR3 is made up of 13 amino acids. Here immunoSEQ multiplex PCR was the method, and the copy in TCRdb shows in-frame clones only, minus some. The sample consists of some 120,000 clones, roughly 91% of them appearing once. Specimen: peripheral blood. The rearrangement links TRBV28 to TRBJ1-4, with D uncertain. The clonotype was recovered from a human donor in a cohort sampled during active COVID-19. The CDR3 region is CASSFFPYGKLFF. The DNA of the CDR3 is TGTGCCAGCAGTTTTTTCCCGTACGGAAAACTGTTTTTT.